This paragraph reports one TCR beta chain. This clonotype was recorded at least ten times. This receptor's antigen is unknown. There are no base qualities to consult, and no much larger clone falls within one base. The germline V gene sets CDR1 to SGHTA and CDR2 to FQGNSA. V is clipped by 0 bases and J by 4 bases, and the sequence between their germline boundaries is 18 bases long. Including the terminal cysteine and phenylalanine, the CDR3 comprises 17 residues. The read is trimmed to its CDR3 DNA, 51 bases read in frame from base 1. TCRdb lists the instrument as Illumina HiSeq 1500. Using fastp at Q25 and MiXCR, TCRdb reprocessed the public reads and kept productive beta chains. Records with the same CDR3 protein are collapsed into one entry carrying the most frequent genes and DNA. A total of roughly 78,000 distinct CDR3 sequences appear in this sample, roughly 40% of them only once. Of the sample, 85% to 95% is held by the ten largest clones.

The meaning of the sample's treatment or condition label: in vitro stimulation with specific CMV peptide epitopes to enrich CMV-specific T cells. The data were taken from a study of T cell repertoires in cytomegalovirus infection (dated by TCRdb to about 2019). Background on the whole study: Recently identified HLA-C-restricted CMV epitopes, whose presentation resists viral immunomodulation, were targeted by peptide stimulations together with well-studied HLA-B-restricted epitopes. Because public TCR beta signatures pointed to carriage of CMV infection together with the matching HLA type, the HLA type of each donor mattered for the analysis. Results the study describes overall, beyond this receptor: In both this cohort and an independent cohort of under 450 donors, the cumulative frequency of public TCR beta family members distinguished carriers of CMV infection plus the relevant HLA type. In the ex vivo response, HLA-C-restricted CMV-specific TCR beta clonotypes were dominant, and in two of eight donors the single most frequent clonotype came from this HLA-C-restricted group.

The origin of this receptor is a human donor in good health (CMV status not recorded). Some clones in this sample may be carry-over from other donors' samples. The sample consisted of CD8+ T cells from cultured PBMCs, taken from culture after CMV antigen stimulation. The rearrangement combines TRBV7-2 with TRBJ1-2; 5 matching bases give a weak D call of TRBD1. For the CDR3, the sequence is CASSLAVGGETSYGYTF. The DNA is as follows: TGTGCCAGCAGCTTAGCGGTAGGAGGGGAAACTAGCTATGGCTACACCTTC. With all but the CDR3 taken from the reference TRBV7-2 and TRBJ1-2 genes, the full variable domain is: GAGVSQSPSNKVTEKGKDVELRCDPISGHTALYWYRQSLGQGLEFLIYFQGNSAPDKSGLPSDRFSAERTGGSVSTLTIQRTQQEDSAVYLCASSLAVGGETSYGYTFGSGTRLTVV.